Below, 12 T cell receptor beta chains from the same sample are listed, as sequenced in a study of shared clonotypes between healthy human individuals. Measured with immunoSEQ multiplex PCR; TCRdb has only the in-frame clones, and not every one. The sample holds millions of clones, roughly 94% seen once. CD45RO-negative, CCR7-positively selected cells formed the naive CD8 fraction, excluding terminally differentiated effector memory CD45RA+ cells. Sequencing was done on a sample of naive CD8+ T cells sorted from blood. These TCRs come from a man aged 18 to 30 in good health.

The chain employs TRBV4-1 and TRBJ1-1; the D gene is possibly TRBD1 (5 bases). Germline V gives CDR1 MGHRA, CDR2 YSYEKL. The CDR3 runs to 14 residues. Between the trimmed V and J ends, which lost 0 bases and 10 bases, there was a span of 15 bases. In nucleotides, the CDR3 is TGCGCCAGCAGCCAAGATGGGACTTGGGAGCCAGCTTTCTTT. This encodes CASSQDGTWEPAFF.

This clone was found once. The CDR3 DNA reads as TGTGCCAGCAGTTTCACAGGGCCCCGGACTGAAGCTTTCTTT. Translated: CASSFTGPRTEAFF. The chain is built from TRBV27 and TRBJ1-1; tentatively, D is TRBD1 (6 bases). The length of the CDR3 is 14 residues. The germline V gene encodes CDR1 MNHEY and CDR2 SMNVEV (reference sequence). Deletions cut 3 bases from V and 5 bases from J, with 13 bases between.

This rearrangement joins TRBV7-8 to TRBJ1-1; D uncertain. V lost 5 bases to trimming and J lost 4 bases, with 17 bases between them. Looked up from germline, CDR1 is SGHVS and CDR2 is FQNEAQ. This CDR3 region has 15 residues. The CDR3 DNA is TGTGCCAGCAGCCCGGTCTTGGGAGGGAGCACTGAAGCTTTCTTT. Protein product: CASSPVLGGSTEAFF.

The genes are TRBV7-9 and TRBJ1-1; unclear D gene. V gave up 1 base and J gave up 6 bases, with 6 bases separating them. Germline-derived CDR1 and CDR2 are SEHNR and FQNEAQ (reference sequence). The CDR3 runs to 12 residues. The CDR3 region is CASSLDVPEAFF. The CDR3, as DNA: TGTGCCAGCAGCTTAGACGTCCCTGAAGCTTTCTTT.

V gene TRBV27 combines with J gene TRBJ2-7, with a weak D call TRBD2 (6 bases). The V end was cut by 5 bases, the J end by 0 bases, with 17 bases between. Germline V CDR1 and CDR2: MNHEY, SMNVEV (reference sequence). CDR3 length equals 16 residues. CDR3 DNA: TGTGCCAGCAGTCCATCTCTCGGGACTTTCTCCTACGAGCAGTACTTC. Protein sequence: CASSPSLGTFSYEQYF.

The J gene is TRBJ2-5, the V gene TRBV7-9, with TRBD1 matching 7 bases. The CDR3 sequence is 14 residues long. J lost 0 bases, V lost 5 bases, and 3 bases had no gene match. Germline V gene sequence: CDR1 SEHNR, CDR2 FQNEAQ (reference sequence). As DNA, the CDR3 is TGTGCCAGCAGCCGGGACAGTAACCAAGAGACCCAGTACTTC. Translating it yields CASSRDSNQETQYF.

This clone appeared once. The chain has TRBV2 and TRBJ2-7, with D possibly TRBD1 on 6 matching bases. V shed 9 bases and J shed 1 base, with 13 bases lying between them. The CDR3 is made up of 13 amino acids. Germline V gene lookup returns CDR1 SNHLY and CDR2 FYNNEI. The CDR3 DNA sequence: TGTGCCAGTGGGGACACCTCTTCCTACGAGCAGTACTTC. It encodes CASGDTSSYEQYF.

The chain links TRBV27 to TRBJ1-6, with 9 positions matching TRBD1. The CDR3 covers 16 residues. Germline CDR1 reads MNHEY; CDR2 reads SMNVEV (reference sequence). Trimming removed 5 bases from V and 6 bases from J; junction bases left unmatched: 8. CDR3 protein: CASSVQGAPPNSPLHF. CDR3 in DNA: TGTGCCAGCAGTGTACAGGGGGCGCCGCCTAATTCACCCCTCCACTTT.

In its sample, this clone was seen once. This chain uses TRBV6-4 with TRBJ2-7; D is undetermined. CDR1 and CDR2 from the germline V gene are MRHNA and SNTAGT. CDR3 size: 11 residues. Between the trimmed V and J ends, which lost 8 bases and 3 bases, there was a span of 8 bases. In DNA form, the CDR3 reads TGTGCCAGCCTCCCCTTCTACGAGCAGTACTTC. It encodes CASLPFYEQYF.

Details on this clone: Other DNA sequences of this sample code for an identical CDR3. V gene TRBV11-2 combines with J gene TRBJ2-7, with D uncertain. CDR3 length: 11 residues. Trimming removed 5 bases at V and 4 bases at J, with 6 bases between. Germline loops: CDR1 SGHAT, CDR2 FQNNGV. The CDR3: CASSLLYEQYF. In nucleotides, the CDR3 is TGTGCCAGCAGCCTTTTGTACGAGCAGTACTTC.

Here the CDR3 DNA reads TGTGCCAGCAGCTTAGGACTAGCGGGAGAAGTAGAGACCCAGTACTTC. It specifies CASSLGLAGEVETQYF. V usage is TRBV13 and J usage is TRBJ2-5; TRBD2 matches 11 bases. V lost 0 bases, J lost 4 bases, and 4 bases stayed unmatched. This CDR3 is built from 16 residues. The germline CDR1 and CDR2 sequences are PRHDT and FYEKMQ (reference sequence).

The chain uses TRBV4-1 and TRBJ1-6, with TRBD1 as a possible D gene (6 bases). In germline, CDR1 is MGHRA, CDR2 YSYEKL. The V end was cut by 2 bases, the J end by 5 bases, with 10 bases between. This CDR3 contains 15 residues. The CDR3 DNA is TGCGCCAGCAGCCAACGGGACACGAATAATTCACCCCTCCACTTT. The encoded protein is CASSQRDTNNSPLHF.